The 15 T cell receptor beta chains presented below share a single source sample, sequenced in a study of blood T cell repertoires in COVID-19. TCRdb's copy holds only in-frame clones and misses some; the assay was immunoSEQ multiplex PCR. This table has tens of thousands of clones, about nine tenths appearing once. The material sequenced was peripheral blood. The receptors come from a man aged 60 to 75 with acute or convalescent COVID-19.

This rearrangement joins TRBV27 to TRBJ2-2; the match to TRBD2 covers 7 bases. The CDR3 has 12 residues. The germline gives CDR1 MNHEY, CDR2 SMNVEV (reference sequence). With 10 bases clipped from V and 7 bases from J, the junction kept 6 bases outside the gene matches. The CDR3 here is CATQGGFGELFF. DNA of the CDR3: TGTGCCACCCAGGGAGGGTTCGGGGAGCTGTTTTTT.

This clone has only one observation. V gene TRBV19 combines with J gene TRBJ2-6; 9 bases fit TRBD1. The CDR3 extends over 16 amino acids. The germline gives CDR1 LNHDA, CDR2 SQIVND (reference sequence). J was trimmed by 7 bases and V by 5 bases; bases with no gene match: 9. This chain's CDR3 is CASSPRDRVRANVLTF. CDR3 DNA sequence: TGTGCCAGTAGTCCCCGGGACAGGGTTCGAGCCAACGTCCTGACTTTC.

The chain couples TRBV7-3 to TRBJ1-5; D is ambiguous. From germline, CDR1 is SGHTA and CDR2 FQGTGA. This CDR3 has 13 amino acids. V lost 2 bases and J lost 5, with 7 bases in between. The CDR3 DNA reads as TGTGCCAGCAGCTTATACGGAGATCAGCCCCAGCATTTT. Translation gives CASSLYGDQPQHF.

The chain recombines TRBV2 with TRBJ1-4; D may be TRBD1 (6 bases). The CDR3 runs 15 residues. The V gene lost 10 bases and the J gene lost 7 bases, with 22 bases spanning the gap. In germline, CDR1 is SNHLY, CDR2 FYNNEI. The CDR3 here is CATYRMGAQGEKLFF. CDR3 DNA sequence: TGTGCCACCTATCGAATGGGGGCTCAGGGTGAAAAACTGTTTTTT.

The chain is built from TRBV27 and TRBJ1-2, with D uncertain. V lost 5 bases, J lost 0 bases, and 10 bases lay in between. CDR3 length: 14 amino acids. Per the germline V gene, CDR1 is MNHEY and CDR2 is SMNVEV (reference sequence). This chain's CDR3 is CASSPSTANYGYTF. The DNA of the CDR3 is TGTGCCAGCAGTCCAAGCACAGCTAACTATGGCTACACCTTC.

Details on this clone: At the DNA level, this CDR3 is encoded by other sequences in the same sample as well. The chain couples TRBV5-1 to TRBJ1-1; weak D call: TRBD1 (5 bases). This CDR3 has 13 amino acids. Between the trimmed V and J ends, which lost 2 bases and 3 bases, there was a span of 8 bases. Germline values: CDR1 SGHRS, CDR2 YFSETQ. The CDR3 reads CASSFGGDTEAFF. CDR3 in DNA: TGCGCCAGCAGCTTCGGGGGGGACACTGAAGCTTTCTTT.

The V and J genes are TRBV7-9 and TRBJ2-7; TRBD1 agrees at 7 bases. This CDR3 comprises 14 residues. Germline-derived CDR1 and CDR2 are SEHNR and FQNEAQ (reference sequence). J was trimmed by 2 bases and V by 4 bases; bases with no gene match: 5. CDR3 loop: CASSSRDSAYEQYF. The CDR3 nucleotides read TGTGCCAGCAGCTCACGGGACAGCGCCTACGAGCAGTACTTC.

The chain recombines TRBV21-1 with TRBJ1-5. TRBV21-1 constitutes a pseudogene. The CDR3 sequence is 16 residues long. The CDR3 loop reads CASSKAGLSSNQPQHF. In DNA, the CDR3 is TGTGCCAGCAGCAAGGCCGGACTGAGTAGCAATCAGCCCCAGCATTTT.

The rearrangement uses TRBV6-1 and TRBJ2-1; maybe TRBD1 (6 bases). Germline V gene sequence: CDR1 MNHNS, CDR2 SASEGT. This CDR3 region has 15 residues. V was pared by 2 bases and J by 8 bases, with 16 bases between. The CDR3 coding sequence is TGTGCCAGCAGTGAAATGGGACACCCTAGGGATGAGCAGTTCTTC. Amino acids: CASSEMGHPRDEQFF.

The CDR3 sequence: CASSAKSNLGSDTQYF. For the CDR3, the DNA is TGTGCCAGCAGTGCAAAAAGCAACCTAGGATCAGATACGCAGTATTTT. The V call is TRBV6-1, the J call TRBJ2-3; D gene unclear. The V gene lost 4 bases and the J gene lost 4 bases, with 18 bases spanning the gap. Germline CDR1 reads MNHNS; CDR2 reads SASEGT. The CDR3 covers 16 residues.

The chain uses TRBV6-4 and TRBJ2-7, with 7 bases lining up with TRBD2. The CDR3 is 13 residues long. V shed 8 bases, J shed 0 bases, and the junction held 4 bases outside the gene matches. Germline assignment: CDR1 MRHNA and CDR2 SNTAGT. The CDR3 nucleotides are TGTGCCAGCTCGCGGGAGAGCTCCTACGAGCAGTACTTC. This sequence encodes CASSRESSYEQYF.

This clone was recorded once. Here the CDR3 reads CASSPTGGPSTEAFF. The CDR3 nucleotides are TGTGCCAGCAGTCCCACAGGGGGCCCAAGCACTGAAGCTTTCTTT. This chain joins TRBV6-2 or TRBV6-3 and TRBJ1-1, with TRBD1 matching over 9 bases. The CDR3 has 15 amino acids. The junction had 8 bases not matched to a gene; V was cut back by 5 bases and J by 4 bases. Germline V gives CDR1 MNHEY, CDR2 SVGEGT.

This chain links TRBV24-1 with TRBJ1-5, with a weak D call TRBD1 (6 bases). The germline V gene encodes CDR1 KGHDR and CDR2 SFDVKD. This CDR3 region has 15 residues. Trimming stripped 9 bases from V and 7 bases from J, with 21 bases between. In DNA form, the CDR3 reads TGTGCCACCGGGGGGGCTCGGTTAAGGGACCAGCCCCAGCATTTT. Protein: CATGGARLRDQPQHF.

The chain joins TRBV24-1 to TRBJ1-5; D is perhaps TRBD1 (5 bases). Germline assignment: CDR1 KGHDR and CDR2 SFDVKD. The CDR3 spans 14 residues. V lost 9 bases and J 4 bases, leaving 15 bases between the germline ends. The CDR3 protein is CATSSGGGNQPQHF. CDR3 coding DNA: TGTGCCACCTCAAGCGGCGGGGGGAATCAGCCCCAGCATTTT.

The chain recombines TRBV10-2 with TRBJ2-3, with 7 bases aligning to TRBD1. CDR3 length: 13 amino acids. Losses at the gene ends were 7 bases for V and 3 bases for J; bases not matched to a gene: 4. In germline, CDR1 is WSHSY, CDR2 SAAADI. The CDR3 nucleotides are TGCGCCAGCAACGACAGGGTAACAGATACGCAGTATTTT. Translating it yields CASNDRVTDTQYF.